A selection of T cell receptor beta chains follows, all from one sample in a study of blood T cell repertoires in COVID-19. Method: immunoSEQ multiplex PCR; TCRdb's copy keeps in-frame clones and lacks some. Of 60,000 to 95,000 clones in the sample, approximately 90% are singletons; the top ten hold roughly 6%. The source material was peripheral blood. Every receptor here comes from a human donor in a cohort sampled during active COVID-19. CDR3s include the opening cysteine and the closing phenylalanine or tryptophan. Each record gives: CDR3 DNA, CDR3 protein, J gene, V gene, D gene, clone size. The D gene is left open where the match is weak. Expanded clones get a size class; other rows say once, few or many, or leave the size out.

CDR3nt: TGTGCCAGTAGTCTAAGACAGGGGGCTGGTGGGGCCAACGTCCTGACTTTC; CDR3aa: CASSLRQGAGGANVLTF; j_gene: TRBJ2-6; v_gene: TRBV19; d_gene: TRBD1; abundance: -
CDR3nt: TGCGCCAGCACTGTGGGACAGGGGTCCGGGGAGCTGTTTTTT; CDR3aa: CASTVGQGSGELFF; j_gene: TRBJ2-2; v_gene: TRBV5-1; d_gene: TRBD1; abundance: once
CDR3nt: TGTGCCAGCTCACCCGCAGAGGAAGAGACCCAGTACTTC; CDR3aa: CASSPAEEETQYF; j_gene: TRBJ2-5; v_gene: TRBV18; d_gene: -; abundance: -
CDR3nt: TGTGCCAGCAGTCTCCTGGGGGGGGACAGGGGGGTCCTCGAGCAGTACTTC; CDR3aa: CASSLLGGDRGVLEQYF; j_gene: TRBJ2-7; v_gene: TRBV27; d_gene: TRBD1; abundance: -
CDR3nt: TGCGCCAGCAGCTTCGGCGCCCCCAGGGAAGCTAATGAAAAACTGTTTTTT; CDR3aa: CASSFGAPREANEKLFF; j_gene: TRBJ1-4; v_gene: TRBV5-1; d_gene: -; abundance: -
CDR3nt: TGTGCCAGCAGTACAGACGGTTATAGCAATCAGCCCCAGCATTTT; CDR3aa: CASSTDGYSNQPQHF; j_gene: TRBJ1-5; v_gene: TRBV6-5; d_gene: -; abundance: once
CDR3nt: TGTGCCAGCAGCCTTATTAGCGGGGGGAGGCAAGAGACCCAGTACTTC; CDR3aa: CASSLISGGRQETQYF; j_gene: TRBJ2-5; v_gene: TRBV7-6; d_gene: TRBD2; abundance: -
CDR3nt: TGCGCCAGCAGCCAGGCAGGGGGTACACTCCTCAATGAGCAGTTCTTC; CDR3aa: CASSQAGGTLLNEQFF; j_gene: TRBJ2-1; v_gene: TRBV4-3; d_gene: TRBD1; abundance: -
CDR3nt: TGTGCCAGCAGCCTCCGAAGCGGACCTACGGGAGAGCAGTACTTC; CDR3aa: CASSLRSGPTGEQYF; j_gene: TRBJ2-7; v_gene: TRBV7-2; d_gene: -; abundance: -
CDR3nt: TGTGCCTGGAGCCCCCAATCTGAAGCTTTCTTT; CDR3aa: CAWSPQSEAFF; j_gene: TRBJ1-1; v_gene: TRBV30; d_gene: -; abundance: -
CDR3nt: TGCAGTGCTAGTTTTGGTACAGGGCAGGATGGCTACACCTTC; CDR3aa: CSASFGTGQDGYTF; j_gene: TRBJ1-2; v_gene: TRBV20-1; d_gene: -; abundance: -
CDR3nt: TGTGCCAGCAGTTTGACTAGCGCCAACACCGGGGAGCTGTTTTTT; CDR3aa: CASSLTSANTGELFF; j_gene: TRBJ2-2; v_gene: TRBV7-2; d_gene: TRBD2; abundance: -
CDR3nt: TGTGCCAGCAGTTTCGGGGTTCGCACTGAAGCTTTCTTT; CDR3aa: CASSFGVRTEAFF; j_gene: TRBJ1-1; v_gene: TRBV12-3/TRBV12-4; d_gene: -; abundance: -
CDR3nt: TGTGCCAGTAGTATAGTGCCGGGGGGGCCCCAAGAGACCCAGTACTTC; CDR3aa: CASSIVPGGPQETQYF; j_gene: TRBJ2-5; v_gene: TRBV19; d_gene: TRBD2; abundance: -
CDR3nt: TGTGCCAGCAGTTACGGTCCGGGGAACACTGAAGCTTTCTTT; CDR3aa: CASSYGPGNTEAFF; j_gene: TRBJ1-1; v_gene: TRBV6-2/TRBV6-3; d_gene: -; abundance: -
CDR3nt: TGTGCCAGCAGCCCCCCTGCGAGGGGGGGAAACATTCAGTACTTC; CDR3aa: CASSPPARGGNIQYF; j_gene: TRBJ2-4; v_gene: TRBV7-2; d_gene: -; abundance: -
CDR3nt: TGTGCCAGCAGCTTACGGGTTGCAACTAATGAAAAACTGTTTTTT; CDR3aa: CASSLRVATNEKLFF; j_gene: TRBJ1-4; v_gene: TRBV7-2; d_gene: -; abundance: -
CDR3nt: TGCGCCAGCAGCCCGCTGGGACAGCTAAATCAGCCCCAGCATTTT; CDR3aa: CASSPLGQLNQPQHF; j_gene: TRBJ1-5; v_gene: TRBV4-1; d_gene: TRBD1; abundance: -
CDR3nt: TGTGCCAGCAGTTACTCGTACCAGGGGGGCTACGAGCAGTACTTC; CDR3aa: CASSYSYQGGYEQYF; j_gene: TRBJ2-7; v_gene: TRBV6-5; d_gene: -; abundance: -
CDR3nt: TGTGCCAGCAGCTTACCAACATGGAGCACTGAAGCTTTCTTT; CDR3aa: CASSLPTWSTEAFF; j_gene: TRBJ1-1; v_gene: TRBV7-9; d_gene: -; abundance: -
CDR3nt: TGTGCCAGCAGCTTAGGGACAGATAAAAGAGAAGCTTTCTTT; CDR3aa: CASSLGTDKREAFF; j_gene: TRBJ1-1; v_gene: TRBV13; d_gene: -; abundance: -